Sequencing of this T cell receptor (beta chain) was carried out in a study of persistence of HIV-infected CD4 T cells. Looking at the study overall: Donors had been on suppressive ART for a median of 8 years. Blood samples, up to roughly 180 mL, came from multiple time points, except a couple of leukapheresis donors sampled once.

Germline CDR1 and CDR2: MDHEN and SYDVKM. Trimming removed 5 bases from V and 6 bases from J, with 15 bases in between. This CDR3 has 14 residues. This clone was detected once. Its antigen is unidentified. Sequencing used immunoSEQ version 4 in survey mode. TCRdb's copy holds only in-frame clones and misses some; the assay was immunoSEQ multiplex PCR. The sample has under 20,000 clones; around three fifths are singletons. Overlapping HIV-1 Gag 15-mer peptides at 1 ug per peptide per mL were used. CD4+ T cells upregulating both CD40 ligand and CD69 were sorted as responding cells. Study-wide results and limits: CMV- and Gag-responding cells had lower TCRbeta richness than CD3/CD28-responding cells. Within sorted populations, more oligoclonal TCRs accompanied more oligoclonal proviruses.

Specimen: CD4+ T cells sorted from PBMCs after roughly 18-hour stimulation, collected from a patient who received antiretroviral therapy. This receptor was identified in an adult woman with HIV who was CMV-seropositive. The genes are TRBV28 and TRBJ2-3, with unresolved D. The CDR3 protein is CASSAPSRVDTQYF. The CDR3 DNA sequence: TGTGCCAGCAGTGCACCTAGTCGGGTTGATACGCAGTATTTT.